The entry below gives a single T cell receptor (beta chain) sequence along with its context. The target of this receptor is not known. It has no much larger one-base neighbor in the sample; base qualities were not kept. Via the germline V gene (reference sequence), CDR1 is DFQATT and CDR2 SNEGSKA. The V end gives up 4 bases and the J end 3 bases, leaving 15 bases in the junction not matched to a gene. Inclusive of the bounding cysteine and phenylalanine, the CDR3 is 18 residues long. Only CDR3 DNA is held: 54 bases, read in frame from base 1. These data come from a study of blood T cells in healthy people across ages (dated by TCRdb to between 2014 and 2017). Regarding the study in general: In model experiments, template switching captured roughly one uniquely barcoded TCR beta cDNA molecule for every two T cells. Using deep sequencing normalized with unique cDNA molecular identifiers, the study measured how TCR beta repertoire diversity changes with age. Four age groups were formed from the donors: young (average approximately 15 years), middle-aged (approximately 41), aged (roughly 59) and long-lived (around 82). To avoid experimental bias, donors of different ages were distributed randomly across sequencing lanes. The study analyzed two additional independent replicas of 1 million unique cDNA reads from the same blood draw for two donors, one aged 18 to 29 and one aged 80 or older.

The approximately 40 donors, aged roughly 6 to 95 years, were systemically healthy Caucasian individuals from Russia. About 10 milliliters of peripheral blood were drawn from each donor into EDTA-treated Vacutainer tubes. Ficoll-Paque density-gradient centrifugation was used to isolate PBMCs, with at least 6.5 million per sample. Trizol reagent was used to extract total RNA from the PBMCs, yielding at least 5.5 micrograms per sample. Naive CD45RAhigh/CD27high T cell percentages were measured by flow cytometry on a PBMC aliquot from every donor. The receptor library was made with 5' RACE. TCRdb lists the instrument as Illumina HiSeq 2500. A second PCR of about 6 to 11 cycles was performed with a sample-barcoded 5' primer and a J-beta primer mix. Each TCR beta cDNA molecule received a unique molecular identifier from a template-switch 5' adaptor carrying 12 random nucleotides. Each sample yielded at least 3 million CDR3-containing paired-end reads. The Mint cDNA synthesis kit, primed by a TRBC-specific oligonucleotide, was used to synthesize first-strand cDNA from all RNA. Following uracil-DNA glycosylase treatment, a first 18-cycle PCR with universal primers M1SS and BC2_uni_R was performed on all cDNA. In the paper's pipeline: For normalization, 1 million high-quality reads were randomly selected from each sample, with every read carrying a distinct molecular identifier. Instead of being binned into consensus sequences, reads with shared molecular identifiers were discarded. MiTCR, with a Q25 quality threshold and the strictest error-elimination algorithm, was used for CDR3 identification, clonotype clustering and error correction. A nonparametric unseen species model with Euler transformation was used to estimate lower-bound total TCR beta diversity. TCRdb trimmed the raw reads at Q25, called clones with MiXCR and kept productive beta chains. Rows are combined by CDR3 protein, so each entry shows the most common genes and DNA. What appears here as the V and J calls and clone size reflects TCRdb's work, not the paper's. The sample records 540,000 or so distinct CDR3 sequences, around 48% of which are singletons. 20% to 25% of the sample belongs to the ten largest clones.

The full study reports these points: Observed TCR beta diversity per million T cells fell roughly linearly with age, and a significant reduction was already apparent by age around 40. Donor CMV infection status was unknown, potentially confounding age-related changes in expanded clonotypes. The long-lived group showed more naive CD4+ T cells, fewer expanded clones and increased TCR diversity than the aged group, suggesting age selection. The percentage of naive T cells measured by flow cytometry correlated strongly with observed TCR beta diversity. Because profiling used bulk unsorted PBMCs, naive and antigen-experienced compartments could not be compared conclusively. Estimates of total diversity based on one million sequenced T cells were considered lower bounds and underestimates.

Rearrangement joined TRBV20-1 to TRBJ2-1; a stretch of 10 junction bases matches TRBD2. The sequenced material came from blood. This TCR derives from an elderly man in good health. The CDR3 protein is CSAIQMGVAGGGYNEQFF. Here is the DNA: TGCAGTGCTATCCAAATGGGGGTAGCGGGGGGAGGCTACAATGAGCAGTTCTTC.